This T cell receptor beta chain came from a study of T cell repertoires in cytomegalovirus infection. TCRdb re-called the reads with MiXCR, one entry per CDR3 protein. The repertoire holds 85,000 to 130,000 distinct CDR3 sequences, with about 25% as singletons. This CDR3 comprises 13 residues. The V end was cut by 6 bases, the J end by 5 bases, with 16 bases between. Looked up from germline, CDR1 is DFQATT and CDR2 is SNEGSKA (reference sequence). Sequencing was performed on CD8+ T cells from PBMCs. The chain is built from TRBV20-1 and TRBJ1-1; D uncertain. This receptor was obtained from a human donor in good health (CMV status not recorded). Some clones in this sample may be carry-over from other donors' samples. CDR3 sequence: CSALHGVGTEAFF. The CDR3 DNA reads TGCAGTGCCCTTCACGGGGTTGGGACTGAAGCTTTCTTT.